Included here is one TCR beta chain sequence, with context. What it binds is unknown. These data come from a study of shared clonotypes between healthy human individuals. The CDR3 extends over 14 amino acids. Per the germline V gene, CDR1 is MDHEN and CDR2 is SYDVKM. V shed 8 bases and J shed 2 bases, with 14 bases lying between them. Study-wide results and limits: Clonotypes shared by all four sorted-subset donors had higher generation probabilities than non-shared clonotypes.

This table comes from immunoSEQ multiplex PCR, and its TCRdb copy is limited to in-frame clones, with some not included. Of roughly 660,000 clones in the sample, roughly 87% were seen once. The chain recombines TRBV28 with TRBJ2-3; D is perhaps TRBD2 (7 bases). The sequence came from a man between 18 and 29 years old in good health. Some clones in this sample may be carry-over from other donors' samples. Sequencing input: memory CD8+ T cells from PBMCs. Specified subset: CD45RO+ cells pooled with CCR7-negative TemRA cells. DNA for the CDR3: TGTGCCAGCCAACGGGGGGCGTTCACAGATACGCAGTATTTT. Translated: CASQRGAFTDTQYF. The full variable domain, in which reference TRBV28 and TRBJ2-3 provide the parts outside the CDR3, is DVKVTQSSRYLVKRTGEKVFLECVQDMDHENMFWYRQDPGLGLRLIYFSYDVKMKEKGDIPEGYSVSREKKERFSLILESASTNQTSMYLCASQRGAFTDTQYFGPGTRLTVL.